The 4 T cell receptor beta chains below were found in one sample sequenced in a study of neurological immune-mediated disorders. TCRdb used MiXCR to reprocess the 5' RACE reads, holding one entry per CDR3 protein. The sample shows roughly 40,000 distinct CDR3 sequences, 2.5% of them seen only once. The sample consisted of PBMCs. The origin of the receptors is a man aged 45 to 65 with multiple sclerosis.

This clonotype was counted at least ten times. This sequence joins TRBV20-1 and TRBJ2-3; D unclear. Germline V gene sequence: CDR1 DFQATT, CDR2 SNEGSKA (reference sequence). The CDR3 is made up of 15 amino acids. The V end lost 3 bases, the J end lost 2 bases, and 15 bases lay between the germline ends. CDR3 amino acids: CSASLPKQVTDTQYF. The CDR3 nucleotides read TGCAGTGCTAGCCTACCGAAGCAGGTCACAGATACGCAGTATTTT.

As to this clonotype: The conserved phenylalanine or tryptophan normally closing the CDR3 is absent here, so this likely arose from a read error. The V gene is TRBV9, the J gene TRBJ2-3; no clear D gene. The CDR3 runs to 13 residues. Germline V gene sequence: CDR1 SGDLS, CDR2 YYNGEE. The germline V and J ends were trimmed by 4 bases and 5 bases, with 11 bases remaining between them. For the CDR3, the DNA is TGTGCCAGCAGCCAGGCCCAGTTAGATACGCAGTATAAT. It yields the protein CASSQAQLDTQYN.

This clonotype was recorded many times. The genes are TRBV12-3 or TRBV12-4 and TRBJ1-5, with a possible D match to TRBD1 (5 bases). The CDR3 has 16 amino acids. V was cut by 7 bases and J by 3 bases, with 19 bases left in between. The CDR3 spells CASNIGGTAYNQPQHF. Written as DNA, the CDR3 is TGTGCCAGCAATATCGGGGGGACGGCTTACAATCAGCCCCAGCATTTT.

This clonotype was counted ten times or more. This chain uses TRBV12-3 or TRBV12-4 with TRBJ2-3, with TRBD2 matching over 7 bases. V trimming: 8 bases; J trimming: 4 bases; junction bases outside the gene matches: 21. There are 18 residues in the CDR3. This chain's CDR3 is CASALGGRGSSYPDTQYF. The CDR3 DNA sequence: TGTGCCAGCGCCCTTGGTGGGCGGGGGTCCTCTTACCCAGATACGCAGTATTTT.